These 30 T cell receptor beta chains came from one sample sequenced in a study of T-cell memory formation after mild COVID-19. TCRdb processed the 5' RACE reads anew with MiXCR; each CDR3 protein has one entry. The sample carries over 150,000 distinct CDR3 sequences, 10% to 15% recorded once. Sample: PBMCs or a T cell subset sorted from them (not recorded which). The receptors here all came from a young man who had mild COVID-19 (a few samples of this study predate the infection). Cell type and time point are not known.

CDR3: CASSVSGRSYEQYV. CDR3 nucleotides: TGTGCCAGCAGCGTTTCTGGGCGCTCCTACGAGCAGTACGTC. The chain carries TRBV28 and TRBJ2-7, with unresolved D. The CDR3 runs to 14 residues. Germline V gene sequence: CDR1 MDHEN, CDR2 SYDVKM. V was shortened by 6 bases and J by 0 bases, with 12 bases between the two germline ends.

This chain links TRBV6-6 with TRBJ2-1; no definite D call. The germline V gene encodes CDR1 MNHNY and CDR2 SVGAGI (reference sequence). The CDR3 contains 14 residues. The V end was cut by 11 bases, the J end by 2 bases, with 16 bases between. The CDR3, as DNA: TGTGCCTCGGACCCGAAGGGTCCCTACAATGAGCAGTTCTTC. This gives the protein CASDPKGPYNEQFF.

The V gene is TRBV6-5, the J gene TRBJ1-2; 8 nucleotides match TRBD1. The CDR3 contains 15 residues. Looked up from germline, CDR1 is MNHEY and CDR2 is SVGAGI. Losses at the gene ends were 5 bases for V and 1 base for J; bases not matched to a gene: 6. DNA of the CDR3: TGTGCCAGCAGTGGCGGGACAGGCCGTAACTATGGCTACACCTTC. It encodes CASSGGTGRNYGYTF.

This clonotype turned up a few times. This chain uses TRBV10-2 with TRBJ1-2; 8 nucleotides line up with TRBD1. CDR1 and CDR2 from the germline V gene are WSHSY and SAAADI. Losses at the gene ends were 7 bases for V and 7 bases for J; bases not matched to a gene: 8. The CDR3 totals 13 residues. The CDR3: CASTRDRGSGYTF. DNA for the CDR3: TGCGCCAGCACGAGAGACAGGGGTAGTGGCTACACCTTC.

This clonotype was seen many times. This chain uses TRBV5-1 with TRBJ2-5, with a tentative D call TRBD1 (6 bases). The V gene's germline CDR1 is SGHRS and CDR2 YFSETQ. The V gene lost 3 bases and the J gene lost 5 bases, with 14 bases spanning the gap. This CDR3 contains 14 residues. For the CDR3, the DNA is TGCGCCAGCAGCTCACAGGGTCAACGGGAGACCCAGTACTTC. It codes for CASSSQGQRETQYF.

This clonotype was found a few times. The rearrangement links TRBV9 to TRBJ2-7; 8 bases match TRBD1. The length of the CDR3 is 17 residues. The V segment lost 4 bases and the J segment 1 base; nucleotides outside the gene matches: 13. CDR1 is SGDLS and CDR2 is YYNGEE in the germline V gene. In DNA, the CDR3 is TGTGCCAGCAGCCCCCAGGTAGGGCAGGGGGCGTCCTACGAGCAGTACTTC. This codes for CASSPQVGQGASYEQYF.

This clonotype was picked up a small number of times. This chain connects TRBV4-3 to TRBJ1-6; D is uncertain. The length of the CDR3 is 17 residues. V was pared by 2 bases and J by 9 bases, with 20 bases between. Germline V gene lookup returns CDR1 LGHNA and CDR2 YSLEER. This CDR3 reads CASSQKVTGILGSPLHF. The CDR3 nucleotides read TGCGCCAGCAGCCAAAAGGTCACGGGAATTTTGGGTTCACCCCTCCACTTT.

This clonotype came up a few times. The gene calls are TRBV28 and TRBJ1-2; tentatively, D is TRBD1 (5 bases). From germline, CDR1 is MDHEN and CDR2 SYDVKM. V was clipped by 2 bases and J by 4 bases, with 11 bases between them. This CDR3 region has 14 residues. The CDR3 coding sequence is TGTGCCAGCAGTTTAACGGGGCATGTCTATGGCTACACCTTC. It translates to CASSLTGHVYGYTF.

V usage is TRBV6-1 and J usage is TRBJ2-3, with 10 bases that match TRBD1. Per germline, CDR1 MNHNS and CDR2 SASEGT. The V and J ends lost 4 bases and 10 bases, in that order; junction bases with no gene match: 8. The CDR3 runs to 14 residues. CDR3 loop: CASSGTGGRVSQYF. Here the CDR3 DNA reads TGTGCCAGCAGTGGGACAGGGGGTCGGGTTTCGCAGTATTTT.

V and J are TRBV2 and TRBJ1-5; 7 bases align to TRBD1. Germline CDR1 reads SNHLY; CDR2 reads FYNNEI. J gave up 6 bases and V 6 bases, and 8 bases lay outside the gene matches. CDR3 length: 14 residues. The CDR3 is CASRLLAGGQPQHF. Here the CDR3 DNA reads TGTGCCAGCAGGCTTCTTGCAGGGGGTCAGCCCCAGCATTTT.

The chain joins TRBV12-3 or TRBV12-4 to TRBJ1-5; D gene ambiguous. The CDR3 spans 15 residues. Deletions cut 7 bases from V and 0 bases from J, with 13 bases between. CDR3 DNA sequence: TGTGCCAGCATCAAGCGGCTGCATAGCAATCAGCCCCAGCATTTT. As protein: CASIKRLHSNQPQHF.

This clonotype was found many times. V and J are TRBV12-3 or TRBV12-4 and TRBJ1-2; the D gene is possibly TRBD1 (5 bases). V was trimmed by 6 bases and J by 0 bases, leaving 14 bases between them. The CDR3 is made up of 15 amino acids. For the CDR3, the DNA is TGTGCCAGCAGCTTATGGGGGAGAGCTAACTATGGCTACACCTTC. Translation: CASSLWGRANYGYTF.

Ten or more counts support this clonotype. CDR3 residues: CASSRTGEETQYF. In nucleotides, the CDR3 is TGTGCCAGCAGCCGCACCGGGGAAGAGACCCAGTACTTC. The rearrangement links TRBV4-2 to TRBJ2-5; a possible D gene is TRBD2 (5 bases). This CDR3 spans 13 amino acids. V was pared by 4 bases and J by 3 bases, with 9 bases between. Germline V gives CDR1 LGHNA, CDR2 YNFKEQ.

The chain has TRBV12-5 and TRBJ2-5; D may match TRBD1 or TRBD2 (5 bases each). Germline V gene data show CDR1 as LGHNT and CDR2 as FRNRAP. This CDR3 is 16 amino acids long. Trimming left V 0 bases short and J 9 bases short, with 20 bases between. The CDR3: CASGLVLRGALSAQYF. The CDR3, as DNA: TGTGCTAGTGGTTTGGTACTACGGGGCGCCCTCTCGGCCCAGTACTTC.

The chain couples TRBV11-1 to TRBJ2-1, with D perhaps matching TRBD2 (6 bases). Germline lookup yields CDR1 SGHAT and CDR2 FQDESV (reference sequence). Between the trimmed V and J ends, which lost 6 bases and 8 bases, there was a span of 23 bases. This CDR3 is built from 16 residues. This CDR3 is CASSPPGLEGGDEQFF. In nucleotides, the CDR3 is TGTGCCAGCAGTCCCCCCGGGCTCGAGGGCGGGGATGAGCAGTTCTTC.

This clonotype was detected only a few times. CDR3 region: CSGEGLSGLAPGGEQFF. Here the CDR3 DNA reads TGCAGTGGGGAAGGTCTGAGTGGACTAGCTCCCGGGGGTGAGCAGTTCTTC. The chain couples TRBV20-1 to TRBJ2-1; 8 bases are shared with TRBD2. Per germline, CDR1 DFQATT and CDR2 SNEGSKA (reference sequence). The length of the CDR3 is 17 residues. V was pared by 7 bases and J by 9 bases, with 23 bases of the junction left unmatched.

The rearrangement links TRBV11-2 to TRBJ1-4; D not certain. The germline V gene has CDR1 SGHAT and CDR2 FQNNGV. The CDR3 extends over 12 amino acids. Trimming left V 5 bases short and J 8 bases short, with 9 bases between. CDR3 in DNA: TGTGCCAGCAGCCCCTTCGCAGAAAAACTGTTTTTT. This encodes CASSPFAEKLFF.

The sample holds a few counts of this clonotype. J is TRBJ1-1 and V is TRBV9; 8 bases match TRBD1. There are 15 residues in the CDR3. The V gene's germline CDR1 is SGDLS and CDR2 YYNGEE. V gave up 4 bases and J gave up 4 bases; unmatched junction bases: 9. CDR3 nucleotides: TGTGCCAGCAGCTCTAGGACAGGGAGGAGCACTGAAGCTTTCTTT. The encoded protein is CASSSRTGRSTEAFF.

As DNA, the CDR3 is TGCGCCAGCAGACCCGGGGGGGCCTACAATGAGCAGTTCTTC. Translating it yields CASRPGGAYNEQFF. V and J are TRBV5-1 and TRBJ2-1; TRBD2 agrees at 8 bases. Per the germline V gene, CDR1 is SGHRS and CDR2 is YFSETQ. Trimming cost V 5 bases and J 2 bases; bases outside gene matches: 3. The CDR3 is made up of 14 amino acids.

This clonotype was counted a few times. This chain connects TRBV7-2 to TRBJ2-5, with a weak D call TRBD2 (5 bases). This CDR3 comprises 14 residues. Germline CDR1 reads SGHTA; CDR2 reads FQGNSA. The V and J ends lost 4 bases and 1 base respectively, with 10 bases between them. Here the CDR3 reads CASSYQEGQETQYF. In DNA form, the CDR3 reads TGTGCCAGCAGCTACCAAGAGGGCCAAGAGACCCAGTACTTC.

This clonotype has a handful of counts. The chain combines TRBV4-1 with TRBJ2-5; TRBD2 agrees at 15 bases. The V gene end was trimmed by 4 bases and the J gene end by 1 base; junction bases not matched to a gene: 4. The CDR3 has 17 amino acids. From germline, CDR1 is MGHRA and CDR2 YSYEKL. The CDR3 nucleotides are TGCGCCAGCAGCCGCGGACTAGCGGGGGGGTTCCAAGAGACCCAGTACTTC. Amino acid sequence: CASSRGLAGGFQETQYF.

A few counts support this clonotype. As DNA, the CDR3 is TGTGCCAGCAGTTCAAGCGGGGTTAATGCAGATACGCAGTATTTT. Amino acids: CASSSSGVNADTQYF. The J gene is TRBJ2-3, the V gene TRBV28, with TRBD2 identical over 7 bases. The length of the CDR3 is 15 residues. Trimming removed 4 bases from V and 4 bases from J; junction bases left unmatched: 8. CDR1 is MDHEN, CDR2 SYDVKM, per germline.

This clonotype was found a few times. The gene calls are TRBV7-2 and TRBJ2-6, with D unclear. Trimming stripped 5 bases from V and 2 bases from J, with 7 bases between. Germline CDR1 reads SGHTA; CDR2 reads FQGNSA. This CDR3 contains 14 residues. This chain's CDR3 is CASSPDPGANVLTF. The DNA of the CDR3 is TGTGCCAGCAGCCCAGACCCTGGGGCCAACGTCCTGACTTTC.

In this sample, this clonotype turned up a few times. V and J are TRBV5-1 and TRBJ2-3, with 7 nucleotides matching TRBD2. J was trimmed by 2 bases and V by 7 bases; bases with no gene match: 7. Germline V CDR1 and CDR2: SGHRS, YFSETQ. This CDR3 has 14 amino acids. The CDR3 DNA is TGCGCCAGCGTAGAAGGGAGGGACACAGATACGCAGTATTTT. It is translated as CASVEGRDTDTQYF.

The chain couples TRBV20-1 to TRBJ2-7; D is unresolved. In germline, CDR1 is DFQATT, CDR2 SNEGSKA (reference sequence). CDR3 length: 14 residues. V was cut by 3 bases and J by 0 bases, with 12 bases left in between. The CDR3 nucleotides read TGCAGTGCTAGGAAAGGCTCGAGCTCCTACGAGCAGTACGTC. Translating it yields CSARKGSSSYEQYV.

The chain joins TRBV10-3 to TRBJ1-1; D gene unclear. V was clipped by 8 bases and J by 6 bases, with 13 bases between them. Germline CDR1 ENHRY, CDR2 SYGVKD. The length of the CDR3 is 12 residues. The CDR3 is CAIQTDGSEAFF. DNA of the CDR3: TGTGCCATCCAGACGGATGGGTCTGAAGCTTTCTTT.

This clonotype was detected a few times. The chain joins TRBV4-3 to TRBJ2-2, with a tentative D call TRBD2 (5 bases). CDR3 length equals 16 residues. In germline, CDR1 is LGHNA, CDR2 YSLEER. Trimming removed 2 bases at V and 4 bases at J, with 14 bases between. CDR3 residues: CASSQLSGLGTGELFF. CDR3 DNA sequence: TGCGCCAGCAGCCAATTGTCGGGGTTGGGCACCGGGGAGCTGTTTTTT.

This clonotype turned up a few times. The V and J genes are TRBV20-1 and TRBJ2-5; D is tentatively TRBD1 or TRBD2 (6 bases each). CDR1 is DFQATT and CDR2 is SNEGSKA in the germline V gene (reference sequence). The V and J ends lost 1 base and 5 bases respectively, with 14 bases between them. The CDR3 covers 14 residues. The CDR3 sequence: CSARATIGGETQYF. As DNA, the CDR3 is TGCAGTGCTAGAGCCACAATAGGGGGGGAGACCCAGTACTTC.

Here the CDR3 reads CASSSSNEQFF. The CDR3, as DNA: TGTGCCAGCAGCTCTAGCAATGAGCAGTTCTTC. The chain recombines TRBV13 with TRBJ2-1; D gene unclear. This CDR3 comprises 11 residues. V was clipped by 4 bases and J by 6 bases, with 4 bases between them. CDR1 is PRHDT and CDR2 is FYEKMQ in the germline V gene (reference sequence).

This clonotype was seen repeatedly, ten times or more. This chain links TRBV20-1 with TRBJ1-2; D is unclear. The germline gives CDR1 DFQATT, CDR2 SNEGSKA (reference sequence). Trimming stripped 0 bases from V and 5 bases from J, with 7 bases between. The CDR3 extends over 12 amino acids. For the CDR3, the DNA is TGCAGTGCTAGAGAGAACCGTTATGGCTACACCTTC. Its translation: CSARENRYGYTF.